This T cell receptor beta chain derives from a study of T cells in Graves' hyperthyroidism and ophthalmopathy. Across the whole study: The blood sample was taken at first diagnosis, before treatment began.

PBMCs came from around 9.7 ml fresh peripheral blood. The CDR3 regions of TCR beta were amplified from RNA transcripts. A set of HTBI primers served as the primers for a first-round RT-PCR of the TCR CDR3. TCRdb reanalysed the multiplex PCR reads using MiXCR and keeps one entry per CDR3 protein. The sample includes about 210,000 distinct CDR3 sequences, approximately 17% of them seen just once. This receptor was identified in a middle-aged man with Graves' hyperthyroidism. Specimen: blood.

CDR3 coding DNA: TGTGCCAGCAGCCAAGGGAGGGCAGTATACAATGAGCAGTTCTTC. Translation gives CASSQGRAVYNEQFF. J is TRBJ2-1 and V is TRBV4-2, with a tentative D call TRBD2 (6 bases). Looked up from germline, CDR1 is LGHNA and CDR2 is YNFKEQ. This CDR3 contains 15 residues. With 1 base removed from V and 4 bases from J, the gap between germline ends came to 11 bases.